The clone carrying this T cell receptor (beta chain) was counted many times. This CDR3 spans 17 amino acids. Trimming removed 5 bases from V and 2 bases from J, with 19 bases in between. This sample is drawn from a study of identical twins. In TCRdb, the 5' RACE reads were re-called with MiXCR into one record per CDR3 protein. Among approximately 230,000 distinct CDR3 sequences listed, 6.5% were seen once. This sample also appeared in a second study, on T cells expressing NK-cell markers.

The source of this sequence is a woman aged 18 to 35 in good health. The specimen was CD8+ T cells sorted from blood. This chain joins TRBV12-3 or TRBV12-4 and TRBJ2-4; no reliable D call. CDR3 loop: CASSPFGRSLPKNIQYF. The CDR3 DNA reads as TGTGCCAGCAGTCCTTTCGGACGGTCTCTGCCCAAAAACATTCAGTACTTC.